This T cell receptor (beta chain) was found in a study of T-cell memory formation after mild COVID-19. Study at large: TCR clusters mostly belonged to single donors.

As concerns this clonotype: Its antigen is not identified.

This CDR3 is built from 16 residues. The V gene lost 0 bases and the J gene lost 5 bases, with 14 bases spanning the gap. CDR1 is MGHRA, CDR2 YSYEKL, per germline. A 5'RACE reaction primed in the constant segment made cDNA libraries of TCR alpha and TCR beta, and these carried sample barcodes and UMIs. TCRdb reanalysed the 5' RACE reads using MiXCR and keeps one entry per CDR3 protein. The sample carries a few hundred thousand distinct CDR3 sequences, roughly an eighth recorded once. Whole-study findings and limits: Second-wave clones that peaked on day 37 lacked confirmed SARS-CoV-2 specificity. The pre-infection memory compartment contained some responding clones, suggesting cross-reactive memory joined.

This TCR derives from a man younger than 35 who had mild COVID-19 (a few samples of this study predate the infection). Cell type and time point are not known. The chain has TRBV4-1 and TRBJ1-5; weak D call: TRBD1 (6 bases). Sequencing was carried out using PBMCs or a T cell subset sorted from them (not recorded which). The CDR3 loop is CASSQDLDSQHQPQHF. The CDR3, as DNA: TGCGCCAGCAGCCAAGACTTGGACAGCCAACATCAGCCCCAGCATTTT.